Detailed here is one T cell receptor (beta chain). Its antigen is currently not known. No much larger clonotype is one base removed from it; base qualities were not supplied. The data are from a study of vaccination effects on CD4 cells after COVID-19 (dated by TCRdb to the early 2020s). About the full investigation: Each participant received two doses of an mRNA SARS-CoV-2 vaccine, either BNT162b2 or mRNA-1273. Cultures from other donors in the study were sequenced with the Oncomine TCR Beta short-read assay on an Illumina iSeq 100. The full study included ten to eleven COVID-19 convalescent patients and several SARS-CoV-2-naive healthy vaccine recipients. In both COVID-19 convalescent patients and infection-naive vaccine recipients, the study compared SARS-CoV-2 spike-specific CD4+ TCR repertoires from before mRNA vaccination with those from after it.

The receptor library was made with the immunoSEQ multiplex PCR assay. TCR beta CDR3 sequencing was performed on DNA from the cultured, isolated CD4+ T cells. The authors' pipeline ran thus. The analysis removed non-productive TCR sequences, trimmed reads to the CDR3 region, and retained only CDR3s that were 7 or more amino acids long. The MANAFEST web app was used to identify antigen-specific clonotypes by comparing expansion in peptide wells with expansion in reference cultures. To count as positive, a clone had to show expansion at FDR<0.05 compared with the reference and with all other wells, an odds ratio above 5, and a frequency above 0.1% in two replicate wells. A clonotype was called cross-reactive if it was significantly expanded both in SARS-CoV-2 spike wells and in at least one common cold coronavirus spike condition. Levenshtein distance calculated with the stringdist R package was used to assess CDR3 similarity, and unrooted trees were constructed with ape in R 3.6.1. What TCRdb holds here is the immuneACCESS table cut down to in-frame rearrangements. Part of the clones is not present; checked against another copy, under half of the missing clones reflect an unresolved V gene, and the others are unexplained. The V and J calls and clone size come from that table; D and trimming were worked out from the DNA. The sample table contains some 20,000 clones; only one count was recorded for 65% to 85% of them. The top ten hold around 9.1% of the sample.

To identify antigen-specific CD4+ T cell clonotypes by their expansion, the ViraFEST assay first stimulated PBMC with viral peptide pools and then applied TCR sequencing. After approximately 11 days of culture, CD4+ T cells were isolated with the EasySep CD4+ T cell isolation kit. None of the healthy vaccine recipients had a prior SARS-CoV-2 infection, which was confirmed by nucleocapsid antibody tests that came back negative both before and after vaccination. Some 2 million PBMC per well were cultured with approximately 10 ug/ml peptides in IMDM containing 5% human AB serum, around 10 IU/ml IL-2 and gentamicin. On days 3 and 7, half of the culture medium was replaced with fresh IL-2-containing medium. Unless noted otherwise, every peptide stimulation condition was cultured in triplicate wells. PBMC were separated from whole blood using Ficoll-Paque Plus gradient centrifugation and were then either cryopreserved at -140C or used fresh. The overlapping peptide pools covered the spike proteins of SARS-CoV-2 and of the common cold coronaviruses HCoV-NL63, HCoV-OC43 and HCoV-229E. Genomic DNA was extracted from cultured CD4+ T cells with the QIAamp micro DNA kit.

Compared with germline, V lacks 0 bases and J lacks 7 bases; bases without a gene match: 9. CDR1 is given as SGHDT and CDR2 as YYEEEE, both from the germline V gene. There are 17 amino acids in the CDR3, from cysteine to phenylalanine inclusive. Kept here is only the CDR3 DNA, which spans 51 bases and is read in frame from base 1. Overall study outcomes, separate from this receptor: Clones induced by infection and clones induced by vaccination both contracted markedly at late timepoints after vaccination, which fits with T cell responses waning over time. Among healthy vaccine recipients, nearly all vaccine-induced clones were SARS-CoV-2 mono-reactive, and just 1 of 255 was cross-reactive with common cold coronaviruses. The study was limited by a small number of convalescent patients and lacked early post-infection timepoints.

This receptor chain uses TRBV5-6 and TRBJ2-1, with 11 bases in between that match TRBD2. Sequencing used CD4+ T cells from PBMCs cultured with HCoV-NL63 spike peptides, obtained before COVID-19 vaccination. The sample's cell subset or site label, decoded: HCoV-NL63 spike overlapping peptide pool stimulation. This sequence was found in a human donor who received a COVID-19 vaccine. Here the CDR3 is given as CASSLDSRASGRNEQFF. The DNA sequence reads TGTGCCAGCAGCTTGGATTCTCGAGCTAGCGGGAGGAATGAGCAGTTCTTC.